The present entry profiles one T cell receptor beta chain with its context. Its antigen is currently not known. No base quality information exists; no much larger clone differs at one position. Library creation used the immunoSEQ multiplex PCR assay. Under the source paper's analysis protocol: A statistical classification framework was built for diagnosing cytomegalovirus status from the catalog of TCR beta chain sequences. This immuneACCESS table, as held by TCRdb, lists in-frame sequences with V and J called but not all clones. Of the missing ones, under half trace to an unresolved V gene in checked studies; the others have no known cause. D and trimming come from the DNA, and the V and J calls and clone size come from that table. For this sample there are 150,000 to 200,000 clones; roughly 80% appear just once. The ten largest clones capture less than 9% of the sample. This sample is part of a study of cytomegalovirus exposure and HLA in healthy donors (dated by TCRdb to between 2016 and 2019). As for the study more broadly: According to a later analysis, one platform produced both the 100 to 150 validation repertoires and the 720 or so repertoires of the first cohort. Along with the approximately 670-subject first cohort, a separate validation cohort of around 120 different subjects was used. To predict cytomegalovirus infection status, the study brought together high-throughput TCR immunosequencing, statistical association of individual TCRs with disease status, and machine learning. The study aimed to test whether cataloging public T cell receptors could reveal signatures of past pathogen exposure. Overall study outcomes, separate from this receptor: The classifier was reported to diagnose cytomegalovirus status with high specificity and sensitivity in both the original cohort and the validation cohort. A later analysis found that TCRs clustered in the first cohort also tended to co-occur in the 110 or so validation repertoires, with 94% of cluster scores above 0. It was suggested by the authors that the approach could potentially be generalized to other disease states and immunological phenotypes. The validation cohort had no HLA typing available for a later analysis, so co-occurrence within that cohort was assessed over all 130 or so repertoires. Across donors, most TCR sequences were observed very rarely, whereas some public TCRs were present in many individuals. In vitro tests confirmed that three of the cytomegalovirus-associated TCR beta chains recognize cytomegalovirus antigens. In the study, approximately 150 TCR beta chains were listed as associated with cytomegalovirus.

V drops 5 bases and J drops 0 bases, leaving 19 bases in between. The germline V gene (reference sequence) yields MNHEY for CDR1 and SMNVEV for CDR2. The CDR3 covers 18 residues, taking in both the cysteine and the phenylalanine. The sequence is cut down to CDR3 DNA, 54 bases in frame from base 1. The donors were included in the validation cohort of 120 subjects, a group kept apart from the roughly 700-subject first cohort. This TCR was sampled from a man aged 18 to 29 in good health and CMV-seropositive. The chain is encoded by TRBV27 joined to TRBJ1-4; a tentative D call is TRBD1 (6 bases match). The sample consisted of PBMCs. The sequenced DNA is TGTGCCAGCAGTCCTTCAACGGGGGGCTTTGCAACTAATGAAAAACTGTTTTTT. Translation gives CASSPSTGGFATNEKLFF.